This T cell receptor (beta chain) derives from a study of T cells in Graves' hyperthyroidism and ophthalmopathy. The wider study: Specimen type is peripheral blood, collected at initial diagnosis prior to any treatment. Study observations and caveats: Ophthalmopathy was told apart from stable hyperthyroidism by a 13 V-J model. In blood, most of the thyroid clonotypes expanded above 0.001 were also present.

Template material for amplifying TCR beta CDR3 regions consisted of RNA transcripts. TCR CDR3 regions were first amplified by RT-PCR with HTBI primers. TCRdb reanalysed the multiplex PCR reads using MiXCR and keeps one entry per CDR3 protein. The sample includes around 300,000 distinct CDR3 sequences, 11% to 15% seen only once; the top ten take approximately 23%. This CDR3 spans 14 amino acids. V shed 0 bases and J shed 7 bases, with 11 bases lying between them. Germline V gene lookup returns CDR1 ENHRY and CDR2 SYGVKD. This clonotype was counted ten times or more. Its antigen is unknown. The sequence derives from a woman aged 25 to 39 with Graves' hyperthyroidism. Material for sequencing was blood. The J gene is TRBJ2-3, the V gene TRBV10-3; D is ambiguous. This CDR3 is CAISESGLPNTQYF. The CDR3, as DNA: TGTGCCATCAGTGAGTCGGGCCTGCCTAATACGCAGTATTTT.